The clone carrying this T cell receptor beta chain was found once. Its antigen is currently unknown. This sample is part of a study of vaccination effects on CD4 cells after COVID-19. Isolation of CD4+ T cells took place after ten to eleven days of culture. Nucleocapsid antibodies were negative in the vaccine recipients, who had never had SARS-CoV-2 infection. Researchers swapped half the medium for IL-2 medium on both days 3 and 7. TCRdb keeps only in-frame clones here, not all; method: immunoSEQ multiplex PCR. The table includes some 40,000 clones, around 76% detected once. The germline V and J ends were trimmed by 6 bases and 5 bases, with 9 bases remaining between them. The CDR3 covers 12 residues. The V gene's germline CDR1 is SNHLY and CDR2 FYNNEI.

The receptor was isolated from a human donor who received a COVID-19 vaccine. The chain recombines TRBV2 with TRBJ2-3, with no clear D. The sequencing used CD4+ T cells from PBMCs cultured without peptide, collected before COVID-19 vaccination. The DNA of the CDR3 is TGTGCCAGCAGCCAAGAAGGAGATACGCAGTATTTT. Translated: CASSQEGDTQYF.